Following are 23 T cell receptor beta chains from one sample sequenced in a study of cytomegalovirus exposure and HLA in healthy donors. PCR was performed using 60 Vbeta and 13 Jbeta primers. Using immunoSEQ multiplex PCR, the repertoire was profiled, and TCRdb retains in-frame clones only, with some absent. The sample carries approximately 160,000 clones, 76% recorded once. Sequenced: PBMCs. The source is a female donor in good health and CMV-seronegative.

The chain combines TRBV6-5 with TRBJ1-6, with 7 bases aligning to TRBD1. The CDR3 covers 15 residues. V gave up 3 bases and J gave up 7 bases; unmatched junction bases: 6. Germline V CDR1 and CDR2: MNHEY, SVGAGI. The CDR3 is CASSYRGRFNSPLHF. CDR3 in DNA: TGTGCCAGCAGTTATAGGGGGCGGTTCAATTCACCCCTCCACTTT.

CDR3 protein: CASSWTGNEQYF. The CDR3 region has the DNA TGTGCCAGCAGCTGGACAGGGAACGAGCAGTACTTC. The V and J genes are TRBV5-4 and TRBJ2-5; 8 positions agree with TRBD1. The end of the DNA aligns better with TRBJ2-7, so the J call may be wrong. This CDR3 is 12 amino acids long. Per the germline V gene, CDR1 is SGHNT and CDR2 is YYREEE (reference sequence).

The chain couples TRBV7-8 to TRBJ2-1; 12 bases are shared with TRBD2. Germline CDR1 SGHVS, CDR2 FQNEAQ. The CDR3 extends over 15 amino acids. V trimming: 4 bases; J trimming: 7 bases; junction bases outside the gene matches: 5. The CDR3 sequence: CASSSTSGRRNEQFF. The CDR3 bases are TGTGCCAGCAGCTCGACTAGCGGGAGACGAAATGAGCAGTTCTTC.

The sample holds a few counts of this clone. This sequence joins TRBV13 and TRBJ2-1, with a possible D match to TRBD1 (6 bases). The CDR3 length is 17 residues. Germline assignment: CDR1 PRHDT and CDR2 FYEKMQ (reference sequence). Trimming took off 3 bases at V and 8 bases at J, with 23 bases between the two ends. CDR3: CASSFSGMGASSDEQFF. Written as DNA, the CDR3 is TGTGCCAGCAGCTTCTCTGGTATGGGGGCTAGCAGCGATGAGCAGTTCTTC.

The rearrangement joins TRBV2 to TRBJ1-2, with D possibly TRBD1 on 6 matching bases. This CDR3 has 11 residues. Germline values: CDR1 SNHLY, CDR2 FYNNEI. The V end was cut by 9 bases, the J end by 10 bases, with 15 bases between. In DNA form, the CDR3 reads TGTGCCAGGAGGGAGGGGGGGCCCTACACCTTC. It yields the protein CARREGGPYTF.

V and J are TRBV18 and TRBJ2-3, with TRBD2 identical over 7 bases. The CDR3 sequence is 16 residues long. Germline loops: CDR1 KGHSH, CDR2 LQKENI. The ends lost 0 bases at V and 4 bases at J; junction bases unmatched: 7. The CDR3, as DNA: TGTGCCAGCTCACCACCGGCGGCGGGAGTTGCAGATACGCAGTATTTT. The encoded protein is CASSPPAAGVADTQYF.

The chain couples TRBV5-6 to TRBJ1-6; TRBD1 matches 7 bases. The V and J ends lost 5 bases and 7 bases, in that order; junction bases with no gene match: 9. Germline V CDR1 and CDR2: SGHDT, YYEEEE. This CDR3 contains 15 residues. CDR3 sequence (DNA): TGTGCCAGCAGTCGTCGGACAGGCGCAAATTCACCCCTCCACTTT. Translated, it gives CASSRRTGANSPLHF.

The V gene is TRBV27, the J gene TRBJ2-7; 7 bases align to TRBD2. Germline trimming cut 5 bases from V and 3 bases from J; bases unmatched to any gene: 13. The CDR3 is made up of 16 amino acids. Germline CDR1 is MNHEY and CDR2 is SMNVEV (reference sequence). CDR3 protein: CASSRGGGVGIYEQYF. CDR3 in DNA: TGTGCCAGCAGTCGAGGCGGGGGAGTGGGAATCTACGAGCAGTACTTC.

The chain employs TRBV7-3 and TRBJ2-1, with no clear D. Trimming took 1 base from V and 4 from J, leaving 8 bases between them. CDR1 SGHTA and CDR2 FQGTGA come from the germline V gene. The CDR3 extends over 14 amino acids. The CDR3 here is CASSLMAGYNEQFF. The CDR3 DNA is TGTGCCAGCAGCTTAATGGCAGGATACAATGAGCAGTTCTTC.

DNA of the CDR3: TGTGCCAGCAGTCCGTTGACAGCTAGCACAGATACGCAGTATTTT. Its protein product is CASSPLTASTDTQYF. The V gene is TRBV6-5, the J gene TRBJ2-3; weak D call: TRBD1 (5 bases). The V gene lost 5 bases and the J gene lost 0 bases, with 12 bases spanning the gap. This CDR3 has 15 amino acids. The germline gives CDR1 MNHEY, CDR2 SVGAGI.

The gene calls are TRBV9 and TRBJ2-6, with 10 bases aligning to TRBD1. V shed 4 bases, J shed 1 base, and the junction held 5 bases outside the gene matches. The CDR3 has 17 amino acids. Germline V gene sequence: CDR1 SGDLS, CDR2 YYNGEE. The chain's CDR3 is CASSLRDRGSGANVLTF. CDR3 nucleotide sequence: TGTGCCAGCAGCTTACGGGACAGGGGATCTGGGGCCAACGTCCTGACTTTC. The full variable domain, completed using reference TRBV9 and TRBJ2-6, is DSGVTQTPKHLITATGQRVTLRCSPRSGDLSVYWYQQSLDQGLQFLIQYYNGEERAKGNILERFSAQQFPDLHSELNLSSLELGDSALYFCASSLRDRGSGANVLTFGAGSRLTVL.

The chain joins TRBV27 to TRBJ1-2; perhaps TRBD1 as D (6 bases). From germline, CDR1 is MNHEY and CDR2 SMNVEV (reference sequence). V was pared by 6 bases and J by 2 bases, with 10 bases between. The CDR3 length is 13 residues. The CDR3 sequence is CASRGTTNYGYTF. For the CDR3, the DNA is TGTGCCAGCAGAGGGACAACAAACTATGGCTACACCTTC.

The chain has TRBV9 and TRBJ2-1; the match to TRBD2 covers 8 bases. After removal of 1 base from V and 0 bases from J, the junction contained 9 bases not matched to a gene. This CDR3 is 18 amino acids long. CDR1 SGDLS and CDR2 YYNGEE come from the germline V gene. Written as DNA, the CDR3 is TGTGCCAGCAGCGTATCAGTGCGGGGGGCGAGCTCCTACAATGAGCAGTTCTTC. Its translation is CASSVSVRGASSYNEQFF.

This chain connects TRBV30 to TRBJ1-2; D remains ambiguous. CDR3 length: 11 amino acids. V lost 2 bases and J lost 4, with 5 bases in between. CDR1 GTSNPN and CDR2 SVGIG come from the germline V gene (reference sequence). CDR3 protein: CAWSPSYGYTF. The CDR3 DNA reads TGTGCCTGGAGTCCGAGCTATGGCTACACCTTC.

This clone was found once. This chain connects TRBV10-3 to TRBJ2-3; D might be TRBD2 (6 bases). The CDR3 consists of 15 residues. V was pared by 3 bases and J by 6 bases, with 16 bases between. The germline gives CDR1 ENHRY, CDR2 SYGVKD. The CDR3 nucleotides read TGTGCCATCAGTGAACCCAGGACTAACAGGGATACGCAGTATTTT. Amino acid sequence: CAISEPRTNRDTQYF.

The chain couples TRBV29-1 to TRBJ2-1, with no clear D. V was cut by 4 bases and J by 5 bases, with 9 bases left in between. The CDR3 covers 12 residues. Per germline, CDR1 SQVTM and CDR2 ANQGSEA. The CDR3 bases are TGCAGCGTTGCTTTTTCCCACAATGAGCAGTTCTTC. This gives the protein CSVAFSHNEQFF.

The chain's CDR3 is CASSTEREFEQFF. The CDR3 nucleotides are TGTGCCAGCAGCACCGAGCGGGAGTTTGAGCAGTTCTTC. The V call is TRBV11-2, the J call TRBJ2-1; 8 positions agree with TRBD2. This CDR3 has 13 amino acids. J was trimmed by 9 bases and V by 5 bases; bases with no gene match: 6. Germline V lookup: CDR1 SGHAT, CDR2 FQNNGV. The full variable domain, in which reference TRBV11-2 and TRBJ2-1 provide the parts outside the CDR3, is EAGVAQSPRYKIIEKRQSVAFWCNPISGHATLYWYQQILGQGPKLLIQFQNNGVVDDSQLPKDRFSAERLKGVDSTLKIQPAKLEDSAVYLCASSTEREFEQFFGPGTRLTVL.

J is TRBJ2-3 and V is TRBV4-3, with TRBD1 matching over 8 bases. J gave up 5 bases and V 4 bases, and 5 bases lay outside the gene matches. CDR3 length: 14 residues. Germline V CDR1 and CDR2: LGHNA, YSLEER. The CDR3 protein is CASSLDRDRDTQYF. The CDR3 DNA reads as TGCGCCAGCAGCCTGGACAGGGATCGAGATACGCAGTATTTT.

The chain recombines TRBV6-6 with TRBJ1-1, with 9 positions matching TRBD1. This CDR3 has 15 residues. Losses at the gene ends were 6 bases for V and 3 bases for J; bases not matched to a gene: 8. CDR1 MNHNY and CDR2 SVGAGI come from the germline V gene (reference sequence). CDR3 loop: CASRNDGQGHTEAFF. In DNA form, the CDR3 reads TGTGCCAGCAGGAATGACGGACAGGGGCACACTGAAGCTTTCTTT.

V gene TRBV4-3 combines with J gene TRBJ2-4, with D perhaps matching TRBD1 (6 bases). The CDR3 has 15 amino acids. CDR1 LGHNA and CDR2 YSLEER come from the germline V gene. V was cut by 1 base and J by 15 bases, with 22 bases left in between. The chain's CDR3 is CASSQAWAGDQFLYF. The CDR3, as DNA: TGCGCCAGCAGCCAAGCGTGGGCAGGGGACCAGTTTTTGTACTTC.

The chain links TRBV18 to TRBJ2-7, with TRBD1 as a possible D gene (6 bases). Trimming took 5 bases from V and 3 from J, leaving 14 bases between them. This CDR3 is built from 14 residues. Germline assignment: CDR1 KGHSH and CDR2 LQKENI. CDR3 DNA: TGTGCCAGCTCATCCCTCGGACAGAGCTACGAGCAGTACTTC. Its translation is CASSSLGQSYEQYF.

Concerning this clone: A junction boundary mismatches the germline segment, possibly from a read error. The CDR3 sequence is CASSLDPSGKETQYF. In nucleotides, the CDR3 is TGTGCTAGCAGCTTAGACCCTAGCGGAAAAGAGACCCAGTACTTC. The chain joins TRBV7-7 to TRBJ2-5, with TRBD2 matching 7 bases. The CDR3 covers 15 residues. Germline values: CDR1 SSHAT, CDR2 FNYEAQ (reference sequence). Full variable domain (rest looked up from reference TRBV7-7 and TRBJ2-5): GAGVSQSPRYKVTKRGQDVTLRCDPISSHATLYWYQQALGQGPEFLTYFNYEAQPDKSGLPSDRFSAERPEGSISTLTIQRTEQRDSAMYRCASSLDPSGKETQYFGPGTRLLVL.

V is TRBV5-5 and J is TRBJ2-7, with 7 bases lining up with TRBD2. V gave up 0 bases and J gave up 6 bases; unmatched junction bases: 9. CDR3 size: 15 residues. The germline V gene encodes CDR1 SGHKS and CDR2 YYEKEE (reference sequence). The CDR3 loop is CASSLVAASGGEQYF. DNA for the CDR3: TGTGCCAGCAGCTTGGTGGCGGCCTCGGGGGGCGAGCAGTACTTC.